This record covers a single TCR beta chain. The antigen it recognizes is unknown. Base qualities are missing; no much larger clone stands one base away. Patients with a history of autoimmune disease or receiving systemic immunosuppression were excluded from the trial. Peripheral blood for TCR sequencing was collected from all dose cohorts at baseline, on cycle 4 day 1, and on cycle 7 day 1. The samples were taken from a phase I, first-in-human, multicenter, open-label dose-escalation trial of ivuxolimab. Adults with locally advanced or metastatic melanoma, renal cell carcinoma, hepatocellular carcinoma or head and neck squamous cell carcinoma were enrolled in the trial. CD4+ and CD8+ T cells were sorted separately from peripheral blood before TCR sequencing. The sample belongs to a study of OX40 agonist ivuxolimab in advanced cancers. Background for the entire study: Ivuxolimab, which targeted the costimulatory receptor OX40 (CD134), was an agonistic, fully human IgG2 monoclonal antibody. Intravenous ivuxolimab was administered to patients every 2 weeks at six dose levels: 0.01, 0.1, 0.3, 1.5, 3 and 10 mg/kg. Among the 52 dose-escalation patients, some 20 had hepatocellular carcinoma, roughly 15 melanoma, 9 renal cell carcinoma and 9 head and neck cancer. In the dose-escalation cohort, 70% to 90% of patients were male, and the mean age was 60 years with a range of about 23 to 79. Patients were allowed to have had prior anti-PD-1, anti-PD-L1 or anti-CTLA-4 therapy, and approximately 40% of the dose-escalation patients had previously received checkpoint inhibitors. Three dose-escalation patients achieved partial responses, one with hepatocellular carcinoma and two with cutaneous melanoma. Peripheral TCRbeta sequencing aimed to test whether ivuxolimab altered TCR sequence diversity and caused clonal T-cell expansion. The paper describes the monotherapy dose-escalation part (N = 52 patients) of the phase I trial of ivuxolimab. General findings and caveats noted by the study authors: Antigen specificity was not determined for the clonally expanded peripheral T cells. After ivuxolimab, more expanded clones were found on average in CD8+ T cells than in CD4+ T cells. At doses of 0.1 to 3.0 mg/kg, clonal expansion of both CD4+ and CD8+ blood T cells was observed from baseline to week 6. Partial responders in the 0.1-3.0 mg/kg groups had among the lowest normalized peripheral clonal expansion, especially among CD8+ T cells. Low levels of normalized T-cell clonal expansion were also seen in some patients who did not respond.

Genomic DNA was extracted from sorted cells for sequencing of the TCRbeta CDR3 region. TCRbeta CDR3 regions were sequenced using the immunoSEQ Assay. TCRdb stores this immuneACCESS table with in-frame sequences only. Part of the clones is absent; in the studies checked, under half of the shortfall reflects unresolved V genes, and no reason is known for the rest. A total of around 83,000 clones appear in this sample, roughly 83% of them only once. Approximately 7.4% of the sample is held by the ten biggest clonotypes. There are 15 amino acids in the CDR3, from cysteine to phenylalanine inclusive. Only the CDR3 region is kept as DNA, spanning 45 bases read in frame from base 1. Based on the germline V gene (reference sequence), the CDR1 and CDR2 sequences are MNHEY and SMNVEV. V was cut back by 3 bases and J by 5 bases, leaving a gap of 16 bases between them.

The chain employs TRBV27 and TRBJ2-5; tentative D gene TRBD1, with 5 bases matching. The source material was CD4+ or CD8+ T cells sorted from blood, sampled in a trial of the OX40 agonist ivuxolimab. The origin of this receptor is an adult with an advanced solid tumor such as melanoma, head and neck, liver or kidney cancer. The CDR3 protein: CASSFSRVNWETQYF. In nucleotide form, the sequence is TGTGCCAGCAGTTTTTCCAGGGTAAATTGGGAGACCCAGTACTTC.